What follows are 14 T cell receptor beta chains derived from one specimen sequenced in a study of OX40 agonist ivuxolimab in advanced cancers. TCRdb's table, derived via immunoSEQ multiplex PCR, lists solely in-frame clones and lacks some. This sample yields around 79,000 clones, of which 65% to 90% are seen a single time; approximately 0.6% belongs to the top ten. Sequencing was performed on CD4+ or CD8+ T cells sorted from blood, taken in a trial of the OX40 agonist ivuxolimab. The origin of the receptors is an adult with an advanced solid tumor such as melanoma, head and neck, liver or kidney cancer.

The chain uses TRBV5-8 and TRBJ1-5; D unresolved. CDR1 is SGHTS, CDR2 YDEGEE, per germline. There are 13 residues in the CDR3. Trimming took off 0 bases at V and 5 bases at J, with 6 bases between the two ends. In DNA form, the CDR3 reads TGTGCCAGCAGCTTGGGACCTGATCAGCCCCAGCATTTT. This translates into CASSLGPDQPQHF.

This chain joins TRBV27 and TRBJ2-3; 7 nucleotides agree with TRBD1. Germline V lookup: CDR1 MNHEY, CDR2 SMNVEV (reference sequence). CDR3 size: 16 residues. V lost 5 bases and J lost 1; bases outside the gene matches: 9. CDR3 in amino acids: CASSRQGSLGTDTQYF. For the CDR3, the DNA is TGTGCCAGCAGTCGACAGGGATCACTCGGCACAGATACGCAGTATTTT.

The J gene is TRBJ1-5, the V gene TRBV6-1; 7 bases agree with TRBD1. CDR1 and CDR2 (germline): MNHNS, SASEGT. After removal of 1 base from V and 5 bases from J, the junction contained 2 bases not matched to a gene. This CDR3 has 14 residues. The CDR3 DNA reads TGTGCCAGCAGTGAAGTCAGGGGGGATCAGCCCCAGCATTTT. Translating gives CASSEVRGDQPQHF.

The chain employs TRBV14 and TRBJ1-1; D gene ambiguous. The V gene's germline CDR1 is SGHDN and CDR2 FVKESK. CDR3 length equals 16 residues. Trimming left V 3 bases short and J 1 base short, with 15 bases between. Here the CDR3 DNA reads TGTGCCAGCAGCCACCTAGAGGGCCTTGGGAACACTGAAGCTTTCTTT. This codes for CASSHLEGLGNTEAFF.

This clone was seen a single time. The J gene is TRBJ1-6, the V gene TRBV10-3; possible D gene TRBD1, 6 bases. Deletions cut 5 bases from V and 9 bases from J, with 17 bases between. There are 15 residues in the CDR3. The germline V gene encodes CDR1 ENHRY and CDR2 SYGVKD. The CDR3 sequence is CAISLQGNAASPLHF. CDR3 coding DNA: TGTGCCATCAGTTTACAGGGTAATGCTGCTTCACCCCTCCACTTT.

This clone appeared a single time. The chain has TRBV5-4 and TRBJ1-1; possibly TRBD1 for D (5 bases). Deletions cut 4 bases from V and 0 bases from J, with 13 bases between. Germline V gene data show CDR1 as SGHNT and CDR2 as YYREEE (reference sequence). This CDR3 is built from 15 residues. The CDR3 DNA follows: TGTGCCAGCAGCCCGGTCGGGGGGATGAACACTGAAGCTTTCTTT. Protein: CASSPVGGMNTEAFF.

The chain links TRBV5-6 to TRBJ2-2; TRBD2 agrees at 14 bases. The CDR3 covers 19 residues. Trimming cost V 4 bases and J 4 bases; bases outside gene matches: 12. Germline-derived CDR1 and CDR2 are SGHDT and YYEEEE. This CDR3 reads CASSHGLAGGLLGTGELFF. The DNA for the CDR3 is TGTGCCAGCAGCCACGGACTAGCGGGGGGCCTCCTGGGCACCGGGGAGCTGTTTTTT.

The rearrangement joins TRBV7-9 to TRBJ1-1; D is unresolved. This CDR3 contains 17 residues. Looked up from germline, CDR1 is SEHNR and CDR2 is FQNEAQ (reference sequence). Trimming left V 5 bases short and J 5 bases short, with 24 bases between. CDR3 protein: CASSLDEGWMGITEAFF. DNA for the CDR3: TGTGCCAGCAGCCTGGACGAGGGTTGGATGGGTATTACTGAAGCTTTCTTT. The variable domain in full, completed from reference TRBV7-9 and TRBJ1-1, reads DTGVSQNPRHKITKRGQNVTFRCDPISEHNRLYWYRQTLGQGPEFLTYFQNEAQLEKSRLLSDRFSAERPKGSFSTLEIQRTEQGDSAMYLCASSLDEGWMGITEAFFGQGTRLTVV.

The V and J genes are TRBV7-9 and TRBJ1-2, with D tentatively TRBD1 (5 bases). Trimming took 5 bases from V and 4 from J, leaving 17 bases between them. This CDR3 is built from 15 residues. Germline V gene lookup returns CDR1 SEHNR and CDR2 FQNEAQ (reference sequence). The CDR3 sequence: CASSPRGDPLYGYTF. The CDR3 DNA reads as TGTGCCAGCAGCCCGCGAGGGGACCCCCTCTATGGCTACACCTTC.

This rearrangement joins TRBV5-1 to TRBJ2-5; 9 bases match TRBD1. V lost 4 bases, J lost 3 bases, and 10 bases stayed unmatched. Per germline, CDR1 SGHRS and CDR2 YFSETQ. This CDR3 is built from 16 residues. The CDR3 reads CASSHGTGPSEETQYF. DNA for the CDR3: TGCGCCAGCAGCCACGGGACAGGGCCTTCGGAAGAGACCCAGTACTTC.

This chain joins TRBV6-8 and TRBJ2-1; 16 nucleotides line up with TRBD2. Germline V CDR1 and CDR2: MNHGY, SAAAGT. Trimming took 7 bases from V and 14 from J; bases not matched to a gene: 8. CDR3 length: 14 residues. CDR3 in amino acids: CASNEGLAGGPKFF. Written as DNA, the CDR3 is TGTGCCAGCAATGAGGGACTAGCGGGGGGGCCAAAGTTCTTC.

J is TRBJ2-3 and V is TRBV5-4, with D perhaps assigned TRBD1 or TRBD2 (6 bases each). The ends were cut back, 2 bases at V and 1 base at J, with 11 bases in the middle. This CDR3 is built from 15 residues. Germline CDR1 and CDR2: SGHNT and YYREEE (reference sequence). The CDR3 sequence is CASSFGGPGTDTQYF. CDR3 DNA sequence: TGTGCCAGCAGCTTTGGGGGGCCAGGCACAGATACGCAGTATTTT.

The chain is built from TRBV19 and TRBJ1-6; 9 bases fit TRBD1. The ends lost 6 bases at V and 0 bases at J; junction bases unmatched: 6. Looked up from germline, CDR1 is LNHDA and CDR2 is SQIVND (reference sequence). The CDR3 has 17 residues. The CDR3 DNA sequence: TGTGCCAGTAGCAACAGGGGGCGAAGCTCCTATAATTCACCCCTCCACTTT. Translated: CASSNRGRSSYNSPLHF.

The chain combines TRBV29-1 with TRBJ1-4, with D possibly matching TRBD1 (5 bases). V shed 7 bases and J shed 6 bases, with 12 bases lying between them. Germline CDR1 reads SQVTM; CDR2 reads ANQGSEA. This CDR3 region has 12 residues. Written as DNA, the CDR3 is TGCAGCGCAGGATGGGGGTATGAAAAACTGTTTTTT. It codes for CSAGWGYEKLFF.